This T cell receptor (beta chain) was retrieved from a study of beta chain features in type 1 diabetes. Concerning this clone: The antigen remains unidentified.

The isolated RNA, all of it, was reverse transcribed, so expressed TCRB transcripts were what got sequenced. Clones were read by immunoSEQ multiplex PCR, and TCRdb kept only the in-frame ones, dropping some. The data show around 300,000 clones, with 8% seen just once and 1% held by the top ten. Study conclusions and caveats: Within the patient group, naive, central memory and Treg TCRB repertoires appeared more similar to each other than within healthy donors. Whether TCRB rearrangement is influenced by HLA type went unresolved here.

The germline gives CDR1 MDHEN, CDR2 SYDVKM. This CDR3 has 16 residues. Trimming removed 5 bases at V and 1 base at J, with 18 bases between. Via CD45RO/CCR7/CD25/CD127/CD95/CD27, cells of the CD4+ naive, central memory, regulatory and stem cell-like memory subsets were sorted. Sequenced input: central memory CD4+ T cells from blood. The chain links TRBV28 to TRBJ2-7; tentatively, D is TRBD1 (6 bases). The sequence derives from a woman in her late teens or twenties in good health. CDR3 DNA: TGTGCCAGCAGTCCTACAGGGAGACAGAGATCCTACGAGCAGTACGTC. This translates into CASSPTGRQRSYEQYV.